Sequencing of this T cell receptor (beta chain) was carried out in a study of T cell clones after liver transplantation. TCRdb keeps only in-frame clones here, not all; method: immunoSEQ multiplex PCR. The sample has roughly 56,000 clones; over 65% are singletons. CDR3 size: 18 residues. The germline CDR1 and CDR2 sequences are ENHRY and SYGVKD. V gave up 6 bases and J gave up 0 bases; unmatched junction bases: 11. The chain couples TRBV10-3 to TRBJ2-6, with TRBD1 identical over 7 bases. The sample consisted of CD4+ T cells from blood, taken roughly 56 months after liver transplant. The receptor was derived from a human patient who received a liver transplant. Some T cells here may be from the graft donor. CDR3 sequence (DNA): TGTGCCATCAGAGAGGACAGGTTTTTGCGCTCTGGGGCCAACGTCCTGACTTTC. Translated: CAIREDRFLRSGANVLTF.